This entry is about one TCR beta chain. The record originates from a study of blood T cell repertoires in COVID-19. Clones were sequenced by immunoSEQ multiplex PCR, and TCRdb holds only the in-frame ones, with some missing. The repertoire consists of some 490,000 clones, with around 85% occurring once and the leading ten covering more than 3%. The CDR3 covers 16 residues. The V and J ends lost 4 bases and 2 bases respectively, with 18 bases between them. Germline V gene data show CDR1 as MNHNS and CDR2 as SASEGT. This chain uses TRBV6-1 with TRBJ2-7; maybe TRBD2 (6 bases). The source of this sequence is a human donor in a cohort sampled during active COVID-19. The specimen sequenced was peripheral blood. The CDR3 DNA sequence: TGTGCCAGCAGTGCCCCGAGAAATGGGAGGACCTACGAGCAGTACTTC. Its protein product is CASSAPRNGRTYEQYF.